The clone carrying this TCR beta chain occurred a few times. The data derive from a study of cytomegalovirus exposure and HLA in healthy donors. The PCR made use of 60 Vbeta and 13 Jbeta primers. The repertoire was sequenced with immunoSEQ multiplex PCR; TCRdb's copy has only in-frame clones and lacks some. Among about 120,000 clones listed, over 8% were seen once. The specimen was PBMCs. The sequence was obtained from a man aged 25-45 years in good health and CMV-seronegative.

CDR3 DNA: TGTGCCAGCCGGGACAGGCTTTACGAGCAGTACTTC. Its translation is CASRDRLYEQYF. This sequence joins TRBV6-1 and TRBJ2-7, with TRBD1 matching over 8 bases. The CDR3 length is 12 residues. V lost 8 bases to trimming and J lost 4 bases; unmatched junction nucleotides: 4. Germline values: CDR1 MNHNS, CDR2 SASEGT.